This TCR beta chain appears in the sequencing data of a study of T cell responses to AZD1222 COVID-19 vaccine. Findings and caveats of the study: The number of AZD1222 recipients seropositive at baseline was only 6 or 7. Among the donors, most were white British and more were female, and clonal diversity was possibly underestimated. The study found vaccine-associated CD4 TCRs spanning spike, dominant at 160-218 and 743-854. Unmutated regions of variants are reportedly targeted by nearly half of spike-specific TCRs.

As concerns this clone: Its antigen is undetermined.

Profiling relied on immunoSEQ multiplex PCR, and the TCRdb table lists in-frame clones only, not all of them. The top ten hold approximately 7.6% of the sample, which has about 120,000 clones, just over 85% seen once. The CDR3 is made up of 16 amino acids. Germline V CDR1 and CDR2: MNHEY, SVGEGT. V lost 4 bases to trimming and J lost 4 bases; unmatched junction nucleotides: 7. This TCR was sampled from an adult in good health. This sequence joins TRBV6-2 or TRBV6-3 and TRBJ2-2, with 9 bases fitting TRBD2. The material was peripheral blood, obtained on day 0 of AZD1222 vaccination. The CDR3 bases are TGTGCCAGCAGTTGGAGCGGGAGGAGCGTCACCGGGGAGCTGTTTTTT. This gives the protein CASSWSGRSVTGELFF.